Sequencing of this TCR beta chain was carried out in a study of cytomegalovirus exposure and HLA in healthy donors. CDR3 length: 18 residues. After removal of 6 bases from V and 7 bases from J, the junction contained 26 bases not matched to a gene. Germline-derived CDR1 and CDR2 are SQVTM and ANQGSEA. This cohort consisted of healthy bone marrow donors. Study conclusions and caveats: According to a later analysis, most TCR beta chains associated with CMV appeared HLA-restricted. The study listed roughly 150 cytomegalovirus-associated TCR beta chains. Analyses of presence/absence relied on an assumption of roughly uniform sequencing depth across donors.

The study ran its PCR with 60 Vbeta and 13 Jbeta primers. Method: immunoSEQ multiplex PCR; TCRdb's copy keeps in-frame clones and lacks some. The sample lists approximately 53,000 clones, 55% to 85% occurring once. With respect to this clone: Its antigen is not identified.

The sequenced material came from PBMCs. The sequence was obtained from a woman aged 45-65 years in good health and CMV-seronegative. The rearrangement links TRBV29-1 to TRBJ2-5; 7 bases align to TRBD2. CDR3 in amino acids: CSVASGPSGGSFTGTQYF. CDR3 bases: TGCAGCGTAGCCTCCGGGCCATCTGGCGGGAGCTTTACAGGGACCCAGTACTTC.